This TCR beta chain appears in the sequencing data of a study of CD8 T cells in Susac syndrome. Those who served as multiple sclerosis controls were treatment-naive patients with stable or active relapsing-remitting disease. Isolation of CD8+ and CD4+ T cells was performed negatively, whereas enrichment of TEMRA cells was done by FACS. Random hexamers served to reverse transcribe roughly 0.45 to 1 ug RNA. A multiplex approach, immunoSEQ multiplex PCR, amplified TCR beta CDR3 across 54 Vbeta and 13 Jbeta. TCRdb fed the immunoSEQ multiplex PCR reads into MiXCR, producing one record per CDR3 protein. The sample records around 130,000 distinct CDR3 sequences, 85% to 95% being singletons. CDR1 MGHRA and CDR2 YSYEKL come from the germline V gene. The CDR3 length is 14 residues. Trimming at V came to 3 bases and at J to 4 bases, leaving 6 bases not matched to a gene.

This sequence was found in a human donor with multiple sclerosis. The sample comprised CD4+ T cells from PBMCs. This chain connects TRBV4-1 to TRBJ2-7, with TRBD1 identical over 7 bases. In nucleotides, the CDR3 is TGCGCCAGCAGCCAGGAAACAGGGGTTTACGAGCAGTACTTC. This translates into CASSQETGVYEQYF.